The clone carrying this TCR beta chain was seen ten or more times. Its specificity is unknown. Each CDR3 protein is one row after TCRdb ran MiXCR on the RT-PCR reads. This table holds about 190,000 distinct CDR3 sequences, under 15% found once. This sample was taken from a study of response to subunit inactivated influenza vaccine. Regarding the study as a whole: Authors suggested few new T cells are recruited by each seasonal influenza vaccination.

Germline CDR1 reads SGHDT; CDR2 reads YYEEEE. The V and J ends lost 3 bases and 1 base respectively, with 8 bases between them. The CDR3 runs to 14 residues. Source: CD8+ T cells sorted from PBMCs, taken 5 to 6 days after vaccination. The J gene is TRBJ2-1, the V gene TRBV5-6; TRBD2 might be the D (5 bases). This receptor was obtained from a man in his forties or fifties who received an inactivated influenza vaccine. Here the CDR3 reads CASSWGVSYNEQFF. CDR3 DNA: TGTGCCAGCAGCTGGGGAGTTTCCTACAATGAGCAGTTCTTC.